These 16 T cell receptor beta chains originate from one sample sequenced in a study of T cell responses to AZD1222 COVID-19 vaccine. Clones were read by immunoSEQ multiplex PCR, and TCRdb kept only the in-frame ones, dropping some. The table lists 200,000 to 250,000 clones, around 94% of them singletons. This sample comprised peripheral blood, obtained 28 days after the second dose of the MenACWY control vaccine. These receptor sequences come from an adult who received the MenACWY meningococcal vaccine as a control.

V is TRBV30 and J is TRBJ1-5; tentative D call: TRBD1 (5 bases). The CDR3 sequence is 14 residues long. Germline V lookup: CDR1 GTSNPN, CDR2 SVGIG (reference sequence). Trimming stripped 1 base from V and 4 bases from J, with 11 bases between. CDR3 in amino acids: CAWSEGLGNQPQHF. The CDR3 DNA follows: TGTGCCTGGAGTGAGGGACTTGGTAATCAGCCCCAGCATTTT.

V usage is TRBV4-2 and J usage is TRBJ1-1; D gene unclear. CDR3 size: 13 residues. Germline V lookup: CDR1 LGHNA, CDR2 YNFKEQ. V was pared by 4 bases and J by 2 bases, with 8 bases between. The CDR3: CASSRLDNTEAFF. The CDR3 nucleotides read TGTGCCAGCAGCCGGTTGGATAACACTGAAGCTTTCTTT.

The chain links TRBV30 to TRBJ2-7; unclear D gene. Per germline, CDR1 GTSNPN and CDR2 SVGIG (reference sequence). The CDR3 has 10 amino acids. The V end lost 0 bases, the J end lost 7 bases, and 4 bases lay between the germline ends. The CDR3 loop is CAWSVGEQYF. CDR3 sequence (DNA): TGTGCCTGGAGTGTGGGGGAGCAGTACTTC.

The genes are TRBV7-2 and TRBJ1-4; unclear D gene. CDR1 and CDR2 (germline): SGHTA, FQGNSA. The CDR3 totals 13 residues. Trimming stripped 2 bases from V and 8 bases from J, with 9 bases between. The CDR3 nucleotides are TGTGCCAGCAGCTTATGGGAGGCCGAAAAACTGTTTTTT. Translation: CASSLWEAEKLFF.

This clone showed up just once. The V gene is TRBV27, the J gene TRBJ1-1; D is undetermined. V lost 6 bases to trimming and J lost 6 bases, with 14 bases between them. Germline values: CDR1 MNHEY, CDR2 SMNVEV (reference sequence). CDR3 length: 13 amino acids. The CDR3 bases are TGTGCCAGCAGCCCCATGGACGCGGCTGAAGCTTTCTTT. Protein sequence: CASSPMDAAEAFF.

The CDR3 DNA reads as TGTGCCAGTAGCGTTATAGGAGGGGACGAGCAGTACTTC. It yields the protein CASSVIGGDEQYF. The chain carries TRBV19 and TRBJ2-7, with D possibly matching TRBD2 (6 bases). The CDR3 totals 13 residues. CDR1 and CDR2 from the germline V gene are LNHDA and SQIVND (reference sequence). Between the trimmed V and J ends, which lost 6 bases and 5 bases, there was a span of 14 bases.

The chain recombines TRBV6-5 with TRBJ1-6; D is unresolved. This CDR3 spans 13 amino acids. V lost 6 bases, J lost 2 bases, and 5 bases lay in between. Germline values: CDR1 MNHEY, CDR2 SVGAGI. In DNA form, the CDR3 reads TGTGCCAGCAGACAGCCCTATAATTCACCCCTCCACTTT. This translates into CASRQPYNSPLHF.

This sequence joins TRBV24-1 and TRBJ2-1; 10 nucleotides line up with TRBD1. Looked up from germline, CDR1 is KGHDR and CDR2 is SFDVKD. J lost 4 bases, V lost 3 bases, and 8 bases had no gene match. The CDR3 loop spans 17 amino acids. The CDR3 reads CATSDPQRTGGYNEQFF. In nucleotides, the CDR3 is TGTGCCACCAGTGATCCGCAAAGGACAGGGGGATACAATGAGCAGTTCTTC.

This chain uses TRBV7-2 with TRBJ2-7; possibly TRBD2 for D (6 bases). Looked up from germline, CDR1 is SGHTA and CDR2 is FQGNSA. V lost 1 base to trimming and J lost 2 bases, with 15 bases between them. The CDR3 contains 16 residues. CDR3 in DNA: TGTGCCAGCAGCTTAGTGTCCGGGACGGGGGCCTACGAGCAGTACTTC. Its translation is CASSLVSGTGAYEQYF.

The rearrangement joins TRBV6-5 to TRBJ1-6, with D tentatively TRBD1 (5 bases). This CDR3 is built from 14 residues. In germline, CDR1 is MNHEY, CDR2 SVGAGI. Trimming took off 2 bases at V and 9 bases at J, with 11 bases between the two ends. The DNA for the CDR3 is TGTGCCAGCAGTTACGGCGCCACAGGTTCACCCCTCCACTTT. Protein: CASSYGATGSPLHF.

The CDR3 nucleotides are TGTGCCAGTAGTAAGGGGGACAGGCTTAATGAAAAACTGTTTTTT. Amino acids: CASSKGDRLNEKLFF. The J gene is TRBJ1-4, the V gene TRBV19, with TRBD1 matching 8 bases. CDR1 and CDR2 (germline): LNHDA, SQIVND (reference sequence). V gave up 4 bases and J gave up 4 bases; unmatched junction bases: 5. The CDR3 is 15 residues long.

The chain employs TRBV28 and TRBJ1-4, with a tentative D call TRBD1 (6 bases). V gave up 6 bases and J gave up 7 bases, with 12 bases separating them. The CDR3 runs to 13 residues. CDR1 MDHEN and CDR2 SYDVKM come from the germline V gene. CDR3 residues: CASRGGGIEKLFF. The CDR3 region has the DNA TGTGCCAGCAGAGGGGGGGGGATTGAAAAACTGTTTTTT.

The genes are TRBV28 and TRBJ2-5; D gene ambiguous. The CDR3 loop spans 17 amino acids. The V and J ends lost 3 bases and 5 bases respectively, with 22 bases between them. CDR1 and CDR2 from the germline V gene are MDHEN and SYDVKM. DNA of the CDR3: TGTGCCAGCAGTTTCGGCGACAAGGTTGGCTCGAGGGAGACCCAGTACTTC. Its translation is CASSFGDKVGSRETQYF.

The chain is built from TRBV7-6 and TRBJ2-2; TRBD1 matches at 8 bases. This CDR3 spans 16 amino acids. V dropped 5 bases and J dropped 4; count of bases not matched to a gene: 9. Germline-derived CDR1 and CDR2 are SGHVS and FNYEAQ. The CDR3 reads CASSGRQGFATGELFF. The CDR3 bases are TGTGCCAGCAGCGGGCGACAGGGGTTCGCCACCGGGGAGCTGTTTTTT.

The V and J genes are TRBV7-2 and TRBJ2-7; either TRBD1 or TRBD2 may fit D (5 bases each). V lost 2 bases to trimming and J lost 4 bases, with 15 bases between them. This CDR3 is built from 15 residues. Per germline, CDR1 SGHTA and CDR2 FQGNSA. The CDR3 region has the DNA TGTGCCAGCAGCTTATCCCCCGGGACGGCTTACGAGCAGTACTTC. It translates to CASSLSPGTAYEQYF.

V is TRBV6-5 and J is TRBJ1-1; D perhaps matches TRBD1 (6 bases). Germline-derived CDR1 and CDR2 are MNHEY and SVGAGI. This CDR3 is 14 amino acids long. The V end was cut by 4 bases, the J end by 5 bases, with 14 bases between. The CDR3 nucleotides are TGTGCCAGCAGTTTCTCACAGGGAGAAACTGAAGCTTTCTTT. This codes for CASSFSQGETEAFF.